This T cell receptor beta chain was observed in a study of T cells after yellow fever vaccination. Per the germline V gene, CDR1 is SGHAT and CDR2 is FQNNGV. CDR3 length: 11 amino acids. V lost 5 bases to trimming and J lost 4 bases, with 5 bases between them. Whole-study findings and limits: Post-booster samples contained most primary-vaccination clones (nearly 98% CD4, about 85% CD8).

MiXCR, applied by TCRdb to the 5' RACE reads, yields one record per CDR3 protein. Of hundreds of thousands of distinct CDR3 sequences listed, 15% to 20% were seen once; the top ten hold roughly an eighth. This clonotype came up a few times. What it recognizes is unknown. This sequence joins TRBV11-2 and TRBJ1-1; no clear D. The sequencing used PBMCs, collected 15 days after the yellow fever booster vaccination. The sequence was obtained from a man aged 25 to 45 who received the YFV17D yellow fever vaccine. The CDR3 DNA sequence: TGTGCCAGCAGCGACGCCACTGAAGCTTTCTTT. This encodes CASSDATEAFF. Looking up the rest from reference TRBV11-2 and TRBJ1-1 gives the full variable domain: EAGVAQSPRYKIIEKRQSVAFWCNPISGHATLYWYQQILGQGPKLLIQFQNNGVVDDSQLPKDRFSAERLKGVDSTLKIQPAKLEDSAVYLCASSDATEAFFGQGTRLTVV.